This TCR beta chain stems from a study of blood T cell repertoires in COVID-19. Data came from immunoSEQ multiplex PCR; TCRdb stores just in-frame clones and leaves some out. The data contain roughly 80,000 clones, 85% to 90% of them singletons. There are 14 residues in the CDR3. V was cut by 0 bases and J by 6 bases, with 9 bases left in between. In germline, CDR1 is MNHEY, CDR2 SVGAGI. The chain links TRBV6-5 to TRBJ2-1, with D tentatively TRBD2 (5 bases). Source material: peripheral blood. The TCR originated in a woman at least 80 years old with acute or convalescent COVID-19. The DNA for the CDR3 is TGTGCCAGCAGTTACTCCCCTAGCCTCAATGAGCAGTTCTTC. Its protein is CASSYSPSLNEQFF.